Listed below are T cell receptor beta chains from one sample, sequenced in a study of blood T cell repertoires in COVID-19. Produced via immunoSEQ multiplex PCR; TCRdb's table is partial and in-frame only. Among about 210,000 clones, over 80% were seen once, and the ten largest hold approximately 8.1%. Sequencing was carried out using peripheral blood. All receptors come from a woman aged 55-69 years with COVID-19, enrolled during active disease. Both conserved end residues are part of each CDR3. The D gene is left open where the match is weak. Clone size is stated in some rows and not others, as once, few, many or a class when expanded.

d_gene: TRBD1; v_gene: TRBV18; j_gene: TRBJ2-6; abundance: NA; len: 17; CDR3aa: CASSPQDRATGANVLTF; CDR3nt: TGTGCCAGCTCACCCCAGGACAGGGCTACTGGGGCCAACGTCCTGACTTTC
d_gene: NA; v_gene: TRBV7-9; j_gene: TRBJ1-1; abundance: NA; len: 14; CDR3aa: CASSLGSINTEAFF; CDR3nt: TGTGCCAGCAGCTTGGGCAGTATTAACACTGAAGCTTTCTTT
d_gene: NA; v_gene: TRBV6-5; j_gene: TRBJ1-1; abundance: NA; len: 13; CDR3aa: CASRITGNTEAFF; CDR3nt: TGTGCCAGCAGGATCACAGGGAACACTGAAGCTTTCTTT
d_gene: NA; v_gene: TRBV9; j_gene: TRBJ1-3; abundance: few; len: 13; CDR3aa: CASTRGAGNTIYF; CDR3nt: TGTGCCAGCACCCGGGGGGCTGGAAACACCATATATTTT
d_gene: TRBD2; v_gene: TRBV28; j_gene: TRBJ2-7; abundance: NA; len: 14; CDR3aa: CASSPPVGGYEQYF; CDR3nt: TGTGCCAGCAGTCCTCCCGTGGGGGGGTACGAGCAGTACTTC
d_gene: TRBD1; v_gene: TRBV2; j_gene: TRBJ2-4; abundance: NA; len: 15; CDR3aa: CASSFGTGRTNIQYF; CDR3nt: TGTGCCAGCAGTTTTGGGACAGGGCGAACGAACATTCAGTACTTC
d_gene: NA; v_gene: TRBV28; j_gene: TRBJ2-5; abundance: NA; len: 14; CDR3aa: CASSLNRGGETQYF; CDR3nt: TGTGCCAGCAGTTTAAACAGGGGAGGAGAGACCCAGTACTTC
d_gene: NA; v_gene: TRBV18; j_gene: TRBJ2-6; abundance: once; len: 16; CDR3aa: CASSLGQFPGANVLTF; CDR3nt: TGTGCCAGCTCACTCGGACAGTTTCCTGGGGCCAACGTCCTGACTTTC
d_gene: NA; v_gene: TRBV11-2; j_gene: TRBJ2-5; abundance: NA; len: 16; CDR3aa: CASSLLRQGLLETQYF; CDR3nt: TGTGCCAGCAGCTTACTTAGGCAGGGACTTCTTGAGACCCAGTACTTC
d_gene: NA; v_gene: TRBV10-3; j_gene: TRBJ2-2; abundance: NA; len: 14; CDR3aa: CASAAGKATGELFF; CDR3nt: TGTGCCTCCGCGGCAGGGAAGGCGACCGGGGAGCTGTTTTTT
d_gene: NA; v_gene: TRBV18; j_gene: TRBJ1-3; abundance: NA; len: 14; CDR3aa: CASSPPTTGNTIYF; CDR3nt: TGTGCCAGCTCACCACCCACAACTGGAAACACCATATATTTT
d_gene: TRBD1; v_gene: TRBV19; j_gene: TRBJ1-4; abundance: NA; len: 15; CDR3aa: CASKFQGATNEKLFF; CDR3nt: TGTGCCAGTAAATTCCAGGGGGCGACTAATGAAAAACTGTTTTTT
d_gene: NA; v_gene: TRBV5-5; j_gene: TRBJ2-5; abundance: NA; len: 14; CDR3aa: CASSSAGLQETQYF; CDR3nt: TGTGCCAGCAGCTCTGCGGGGTTACAAGAGACCCAGTACTTC
d_gene: NA; v_gene: TRBV6-2/TRBV6-3; j_gene: TRBJ2-2; abundance: NA; len: 14; CDR3aa: CASSYHAGSGELFF; CDR3nt: TGTGCCAGCAGTTACCACGCAGGGTCCGGGGAGCTGTTTTTT
d_gene: TRBD2; v_gene: TRBV24-1; j_gene: TRBJ2-5; abundance: NA; len: 16; CDR3aa: CATSDSRLAPQETQYF; CDR3nt: TGTGCCACCAGTGATTCTCGACTAGCCCCCCAAGAGACCCAGTACTTC
d_gene: TRBD2; v_gene: TRBV4-2; j_gene: TRBJ2-1; abundance: NA; len: 17; CDR3aa: CASSPSFLAGAYNEQFF; CDR3nt: TGTGCCAGCAGCCCCTCCTTCCTAGCGGGGGCCTACAATGAGCAGTTCTTC